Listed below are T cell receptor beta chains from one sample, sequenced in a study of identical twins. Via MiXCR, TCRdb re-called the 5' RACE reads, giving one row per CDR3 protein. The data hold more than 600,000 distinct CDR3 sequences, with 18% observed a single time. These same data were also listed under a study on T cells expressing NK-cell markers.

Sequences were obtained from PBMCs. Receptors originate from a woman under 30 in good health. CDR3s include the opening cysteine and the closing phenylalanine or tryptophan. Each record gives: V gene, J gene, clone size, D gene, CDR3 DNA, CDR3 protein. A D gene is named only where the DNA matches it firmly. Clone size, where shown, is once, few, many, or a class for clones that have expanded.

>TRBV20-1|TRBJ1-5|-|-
TGCAGTGCTAGAGATTCGGGCCAGAGTAGCAATCAGCCCCAGCATTTT
CSARDSGQSSNQPQHF
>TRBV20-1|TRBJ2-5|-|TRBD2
TGCAGTGCTCCATCCGGGACTAGCGGGGTGGGGACCCAGTACTTC
CSAPSGTSGVGTQYF
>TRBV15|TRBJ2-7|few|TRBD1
TGTGCCACCAGCCCACGACAGGGACACTACGAGCAGTACTTC
CATSPRQGHYEQYF
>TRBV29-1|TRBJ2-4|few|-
TGCAGCGCCCATAGTACCCAGAGCATTCAGTACTTC
CSAHSTQSIQYF
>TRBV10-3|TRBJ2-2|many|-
TGTGCCATCGGGCCAGGACTCGCGAACACCGGGGAGCTGTTTTTT
CAIGPGLANTGELFF
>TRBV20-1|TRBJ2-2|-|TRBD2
TGCAGTGCTAGAGGCGGGAGTGGCGGGGAGCTGTTTTTT
CSARGGSGGELFF
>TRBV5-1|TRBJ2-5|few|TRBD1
TGCGCCAGCAGCCACGGGACAGGGCCCCAAGAGACCCAGTACTTC
CASSHGTGPQETQYF
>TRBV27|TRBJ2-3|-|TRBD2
TGTGCCAGCAGTCTCTCCGGGACGGGAGGGACAGATACGCAGTATTTT
CASSLSGTGGTDTQYF
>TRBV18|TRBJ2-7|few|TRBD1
TGTGCCAGCTCATCTCGACAGGGTACCTACGAGCAGTACTTC
CASSSRQGTYEQYF
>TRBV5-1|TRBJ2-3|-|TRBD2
TGCGCCAGCAGCTTTTTTAGGCGGGGGACAGATACGCAGTATTTT
CASSFFRRGTDTQYF
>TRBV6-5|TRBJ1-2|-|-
TGTGCCAGCAGTTACGGCAGGGACGGCTATGGCTACACCTTC
CASSYGRDGYGYTF
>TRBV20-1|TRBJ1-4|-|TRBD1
TGCAGTGCTAATACAGGGGCAAGGGAAAAACTGTTTTTT
CSANTGAREKLFF
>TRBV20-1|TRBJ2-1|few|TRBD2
TGCAGTGCTAGAGGCGGGAGGGCCGGGTTGGATGAGCAGTTCTTC
CSARGGRAGLDEQFF
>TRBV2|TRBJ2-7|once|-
TGTGCCAGCCGAACCTTGGACTCCTCCTACGAGCAGTACTTC
CASRTLDSSYEQYF
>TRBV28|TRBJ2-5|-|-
TGTGCCAGCAACGGCGGGCAGGGAGAGACCCAGTACTTC
CASNGGQGETQYF
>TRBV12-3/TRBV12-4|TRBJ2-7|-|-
TGTGCCAGCAGTTTAGCGTCTAGTTCCACCCACGAGCAGTACTTC
CASSLASSSTHEQYF
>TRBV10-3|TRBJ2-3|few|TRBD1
TGTGCCATCAGTTACCGGACAGGGGATACTACCACAGATACGCAGTATTTT
CAISYRTGDTTTDTQYF
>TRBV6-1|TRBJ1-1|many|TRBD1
TGTGCCAGCAGCCGGACAGGGTTGAACACTGAAGCTTTCTTT
CASSRTGLNTEAFF
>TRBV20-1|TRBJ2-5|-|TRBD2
TGCAGTGCTAGTATAGCCCGGGGGGGTCCAGGGGAGACCCAGTACTTC
CSASIARGGPGETQYF
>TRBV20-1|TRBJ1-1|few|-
TGCAGTGCCCGGCGACGGGGTGGTGAAGCTTTCTTT
CSARRRGGEAFF